The clone carrying this T cell receptor (beta chain) was observed once. The CDR3 has 19 residues. Germline V gene data show CDR1 as SGHVT and CDR2 as SQSDAQ. Losses at the gene ends were 4 bases for V and 2 bases for J; bases not matched to a gene: 14. The entry originates in a study of blood T cell repertoires in COVID-19. TCRdb's copy holds only in-frame clones and misses some; the assay was immunoSEQ multiplex PCR. The sample includes approximately 270,000 clones, roughly four fifths of them seen just once. V usage is TRBV7-4 and J usage is TRBJ1-4; TRBD1 agrees at 9 bases. What was sequenced was peripheral blood. This TCR was recovered from an elderly man with acute or convalescent COVID-19. The CDR3 DNA follows: TGTGCCAGCAGCTCTGACGTTCCGGGACAGGGTGAGACTAATGAAAAACTGTTTTTT. This gives the protein CASSSDVPGQGETNEKLFF. Using reference TRBV7-4 and TRBJ1-4 for the parts outside the CDR3, the full variable domain is GAGVSQSPRYKVAKRGRDVALRCDSISGHVTLYWYRQTLGQGSEVLTYSQSDAQRDKSGRPSGRFSAERPERSVSTLKIQRTEQGDSAVYLCASSSDVPGQGETNEKLFFGSGTQLSVL.